Only a few counts were recorded for the clone carrying this TCR beta chain. The CDR3 is made up of 16 amino acids. The V end lost 1 base, the J end lost 1 base, and 13 bases lay between the germline ends. From germline, CDR1 is LGHNA and CDR2 YNFKEQ. This specimen belongs to a study of patients and donors after allogeneic stem cell transplantation. TCRdb independently ran MiXCR on the RT-PCR reads; one entry per CDR3 protein. Found here are about a million distinct CDR3 sequences, approximately 18% of them singletons; the top ten hold around 6%. The clonotype originates from a human donor who was either an allogeneic HSCT recipient or a stem cell or donor lymphocyte infusion donor (not recorded which). It is not recorded whose cells these are; they may come from a transplant donor. The chain combines TRBV4-2 with TRBJ1-1, with D possibly being TRBD1 (6 bases). The source material was blood, either unsorted or a sorted T cell fraction (not recorded which). CDR3 loop: CASSQAFAGENTEAFF. The CDR3 coding sequence is TGTGCCAGCAGCCAAGCATTCGCAGGGGAGAACACTGAAGCTTTCTTT.